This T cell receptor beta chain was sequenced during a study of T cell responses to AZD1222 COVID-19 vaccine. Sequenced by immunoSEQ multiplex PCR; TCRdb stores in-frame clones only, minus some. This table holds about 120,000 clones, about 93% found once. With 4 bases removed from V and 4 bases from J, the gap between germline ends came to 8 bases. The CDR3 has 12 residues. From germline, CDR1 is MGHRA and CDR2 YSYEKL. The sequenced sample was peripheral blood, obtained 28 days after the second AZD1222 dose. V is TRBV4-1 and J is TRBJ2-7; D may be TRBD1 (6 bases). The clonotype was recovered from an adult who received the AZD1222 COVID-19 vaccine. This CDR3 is CASSLQGYEQYF. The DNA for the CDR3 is TGCGCCAGCAGCCTACAGGGTTACGAGCAGTACTTC.